These T cell receptor beta chains were read from a single sample in a study of shared clonotypes between healthy human individuals. Produced via immunoSEQ multiplex PCR; TCRdb's table is partial and in-frame only. The sample has millions of clones; about 92% are singletons. What was sequenced was naive CD4+ T cells sorted from blood. The receptors originated from a man between 18 and 29 years old in good health. Each CDR3 is given with its conserved first and last residue.

CASSLKGWDTEAFF	TRBV27	TRBJ1-1
CASSSPGQGTYEQYF	TRBV6-6	TRBJ2-7
CASLQNNYGYTF	TRBV28	TRBJ1-2
CASSLWVGYEQYF	TRBV5-1	TRBJ2-7
CASTENRGRETQYF	TRBV6-5	TRBJ2-5
CASSIRVTTNEKLFF	TRBV19	TRBJ1-4
CASSLYPPGTSGRPNEQFF	TRBV27	TRBJ2-1
CASAGTGGSAGELFF	TRBV6-4	TRBJ2-2
CASSPLDRGHPDTQYF	TRBV11-3	TRBJ2-3
CASSAPGTGNTGELFF	TRBV9	TRBJ2-2